The clone carrying this T cell receptor beta chain was recorded at least ten times. The CDR3 runs 15 residues. Per the germline V gene, CDR1 is LGHNA and CDR2 is YNFKEQ. The V gene lost 2 bases and the J gene lost 2 bases, with 13 bases spanning the gap. RNA transcripts were the source from which TCR beta CDR3 regions were amplified. After a first-round RT-PCR with HTBI primers, a second-round multiplex PCR was run. TCRdb fed the multiplex PCR reads into MiXCR, producing one record per CDR3 protein. The sample yields about 24,000 distinct CDR3 sequences, roughly 50% seen once. Calling hyperthyroidism stable required that no ophthalmopathy show up within 18 months of follow-up. Patients were left out if they had other autoimmune diseases, uncontrolled infections, pregnancy or lactation. It was on clinical symptoms, serum thyroxine, TRAb, thyroid ultrasound and orbital computed tomography that diagnosis relied.

This sample is part of a study of Graves' ophthalmopathy and Graves' hyperthyroidism. Turning to the study itself: There was a collection of peripheral blood at initial diagnosis, before any treatment.

The TCR sequence derives from an adult woman with stable Graves' hyperthyroidism. The sample taken for sequencing was peripheral blood. This chain links TRBV4-2 with TRBJ2-7; unclear D gene. CDR3 DNA: TGTGCCAGCAGCCAAAAGGAAACGCCCACCTACGAGCAGTACTTC. Translated: CASSQKETPTYEQYF.